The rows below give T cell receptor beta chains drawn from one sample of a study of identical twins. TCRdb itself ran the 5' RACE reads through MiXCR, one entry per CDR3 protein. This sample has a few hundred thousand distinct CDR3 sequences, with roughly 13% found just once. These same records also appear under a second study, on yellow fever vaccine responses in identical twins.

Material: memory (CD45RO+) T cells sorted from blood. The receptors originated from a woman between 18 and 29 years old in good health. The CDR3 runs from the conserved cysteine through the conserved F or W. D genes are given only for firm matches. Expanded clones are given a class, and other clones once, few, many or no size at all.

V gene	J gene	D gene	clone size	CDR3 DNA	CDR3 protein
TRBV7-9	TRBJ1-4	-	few	TGTGCCAGCAACCGAGCCCGGGATGAAAAACTGTTTTTT	CASNRARDEKLFF
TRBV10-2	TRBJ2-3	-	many	TGCGCCAGCAGTGAGTGGGGGGGCTCAGATACGCAGTATTTT	CASSEWGGSDTQYF
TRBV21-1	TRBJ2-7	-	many	TGTGCCAGCAGCAAAGTTCACAGATCCTACGAGCAGTACTTC	CASSKVHRSYEQYF
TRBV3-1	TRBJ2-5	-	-	TGTGCCAGCTCCCCTAGAGGGGGGGGGCGGGAGACCCAGTACTTC	CASSPRGGGRETQYF
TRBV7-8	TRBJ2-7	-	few	TGTGCCAGCAGCCAGGCGGTAGCGCCCTACGAGCAGTACTTC	CASSQAVAPYEQYF
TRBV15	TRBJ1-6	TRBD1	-	TGTGCCACCAGCAGAGAGGGGACAGTAAGTTCACCCCTCCACTTT	CATSREGTVSSPLHF
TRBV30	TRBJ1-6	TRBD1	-	TGTGCCTGGACCGTCCAGACAGGGAGCTCCTATAATTCACCCCTCCACTTT	CAWTVQTGSSYNSPLHF
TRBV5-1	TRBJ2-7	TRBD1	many	TGCGCCAGCAGCTCGGGGGACAGGGACTCCTACGAGCAGTACTTC	CASSSGDRDSYEQYF
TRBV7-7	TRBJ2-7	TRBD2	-	TGTGCTAGCAGCTTAGCGGGAGAACTAGCGGGAGGCTACGAGCAGTACTTC	CASSLAGELAGGYEQYF
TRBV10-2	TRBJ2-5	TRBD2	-	TGCGCCAGCAAGAGCGGGGGGGGCCCAGAGACCCAGTACTTC	CASKSGGGPETQYF
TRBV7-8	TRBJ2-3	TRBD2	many	TGTGCCAGCAGCTTAAAGGTAGCGGGCTTCACAGATACGCAGTATTTT	CASSLKVAGFTDTQYF
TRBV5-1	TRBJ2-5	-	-	TGCGCCAGCAGCTTGGTGATCAGTCAAGAGACCCAGTACTTC	CASSLVISQETQYF
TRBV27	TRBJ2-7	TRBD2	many	TGTGCCAGCCAATTCGGACTAGCCTACGAGCAGTACTTC	CASQFGLAYEQYF
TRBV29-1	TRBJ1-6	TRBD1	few	TGCAGCGTCCGGACAGGTCAGAATTCACCCCTCCACTTT	CSVRTGQNSPLHF
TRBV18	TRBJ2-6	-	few	TGTGCCAGCTCACCTGGAACGGGTGGGGCCAACGTCCTGACTTTC	CASSPGTGGANVLTF